These 20 T cell receptor beta chains share one sample of origin, sequenced in a study of blood T cells in healthy people across ages. For the second PCR, which ran for about 7 to 12 cycles, a sample-barcoded 5' primer and a J-beta primer mix were used. TCRdb processed the 5' RACE reads anew with MiXCR; each CDR3 protein has one entry. Altogether approximately 290,000 distinct CDR3 sequences are present, 25% to 30% being singletons, with the ten largest covering 25% to 30%. Sequenced input: blood. These receptors all stem from a woman aged 70 to 79 in good health.

This clonotype was found a few times. CDR3 DNA: TGTGCCAGTAGTCCCCAGGGGTTCTCGAGAGAGACCCAGTACTTC. This sequence encodes CASSPQGFSRETQYF. The chain joins TRBV19 to TRBJ2-5; a possible D gene is TRBD1 (6 bases). The CDR3 consists of 15 residues. The V gene's germline CDR1 is LNHDA and CDR2 SQIVND (reference sequence). With 5 bases removed from V and 4 bases from J, the gap between germline ends came to 17 bases. The full variable domain, in which reference TRBV19 and TRBJ2-5 provide the parts outside the CDR3, is DGGITQSPKYLFRKEGQNVTLSCEQNLNHDAMYWYRQDPGQGLRLIYYSQIVNDFQKGDIAEGYSVSREKKESFPLTVTSAQKNPTAFYLCASSPQGFSRETQYFGPGTRLLVL.

In this sample, this clonotype turned up many times. This sequence joins TRBV15 and TRBJ2-5; D may match TRBD1 or TRBD2 (5 bases each). The germline gives CDR1 LNHNV, CDR2 YYDKDF (reference sequence). The CDR3 totals 14 residues. V lost 5 bases and J 2 bases, leaving 12 bases between the germline ends. The CDR3 DNA is TGTGCCACCAGCCCGAGGGGTTATCAAGAGACCCAGTACTTC. Amino acid sequence: CATSPRGYQETQYF.

The chain combines TRBV6-5 with TRBJ2-7; 8 bases line up with TRBD2. Germline-derived CDR1 and CDR2 are MNHEY and SVGAGI. The CDR3 is made up of 17 amino acids. Trimming at V came to 0 bases and at J to 0 bases, leaving 7 bases not matched to a gene. CDR3 bases: TGTGCCAGCAGTTACTCTTCCCCCGGGGGGGCCTCCTACGAGCAGTACTTC. This encodes CASSYSSPGGASYEQYF.

This clonotype appeared many times. The rearrangement joins TRBV7-6 to TRBJ2-7; 7 bases are a match to TRBD1. CDR1 and CDR2 (germline): SGHVS, FNYEAQ. The trim removed 5 bases at V and 4 bases at J, leaving 11 bases unmatched. This CDR3 spans 15 amino acids. The CDR3 protein is CASSAWTGVGYEQYF. In DNA form, the CDR3 reads TGTGCCAGCAGCGCCTGGACAGGAGTGGGTTACGAGCAGTACTTC. Using reference TRBV7-6 and TRBJ2-7 for the parts outside the CDR3, the full variable domain is GAGVSQSPRYKVTKRGQDVALRCDPISGHVSLYWYRQALGQGPEFLTYFNYEAQQDKSGLPNDRFSAERPEGSISTLTIQRTEQRDSAMYRCASSAWTGVGYEQYFGPGTRLTVT.

This clonotype was found a few times. V and J are TRBV27 and TRBJ2-5; D uncertain. The CDR3 is made up of 14 amino acids. Germline loops: CDR1 MNHEY, CDR2 SMNVEV (reference sequence). V was cut by 1 base and J by 2 bases, with 8 bases left in between. The CDR3 region has the DNA TGTGCCAGCAGTTTATACGTAGGGCAAGAGACCCAGTACTTC. It yields the protein CASSLYVGQETQYF.

This clonotype was counted between two and nine times. The rearrangement uses TRBV7-9 and TRBJ2-2; tentative D call: TRBD1 (6 bases). V lost 3 bases and J 6 bases, leaving 14 bases between the germline ends. The germline gives CDR1 SEHNR, CDR2 FQNEAQ (reference sequence). The CDR3 is made up of 15 amino acids. CDR3 sequence reads: CASSFFTGTAGELFF. CDR3 in DNA: TGTGCCAGCAGCTTTTTTACAGGGACCGCCGGGGAGCTGTTTTTT.

A few counts support this clonotype. The genes are TRBV7-2 and TRBJ2-5; D call uncertain. Near its end, the DNA agrees better with TRBJ2-1, so the J call may be wrong. The CDR3 is made up of 13 amino acids. Germline-derived CDR1 and CDR2 are SGHTA and FQGNSA. CDR3 sequence (DNA): TGTGCCAGCTGCGAACCTGGATACAATGAGCAGTTCTTC. It yields the protein CASCEPGYNEQFF.

This clonotype was counted only a few times. A clone one base away is much larger, so this may be a read error. The rearrangement links TRBV29-1 to TRBJ2-5; TRBD1 is a possible D gene (6 bases). Trimming removed 7 bases from V and 11 bases from J, with 20 bases in between. Looked up from germline, CDR1 is SQVTM and CDR2 is ANQGSEA. This CDR3 is 12 amino acids long. CDR3 nucleotide sequence: TGCAGCGCTGCTGGACAGCGTAGAGAGCAGTACTTC. This gives the protein CSAAGQRREQYF.

This clonotype was observed a handful of times. This chain links TRBV7-8 with TRBJ2-2; D remains unclear. With 1 base removed from V and 5 bases from J, the gap between germline ends came to 5 bases. CDR3 length: 13 residues. Germline V gives CDR1 SGHVS, CDR2 FQNEAQ. CDR3 in amino acids: CASSLVETGELFF. The CDR3 region has the DNA TGTGCCAGCAGCTTAGTGGAGACCGGGGAGCTGTTTTTT. The whole variable domain, remainder taken from reference TRBV7-8 and TRBJ2-2, is GAGVSQSPRYKVAKRGQDVALRCDPISGHVSLFWYQQALGQGPEFLTYFQNEAQLDKSGLPSDRFFAERPEGSVSTLKIQRTQQEDSAVYLCASSLVETGELFFGEGSRLTVL.

In this sample, this clonotype turned up many times. Relative to the germline gene, one junction end is altered; a read error may explain this. The chain combines TRBV28 with TRBJ2-5, with 7 nucleotides matching TRBD1. Per germline, CDR1 MDHEN and CDR2 SYDVKM. CDR3 length: 12 amino acids. CDR3 loop: CASSFKRGRLFF. CDR3 bases: TGTGCCAGCAGTTTTAAGAGGGGGCGGTTGTTCTTC.

This clonotype was picked up many times. The V and J genes are TRBV12-3 or TRBV12-4 and TRBJ2-5; 12 bases are a match to TRBD2. The junction had 10 bases not matched to a gene; V was cut back by 1 base and J by 4 bases. This CDR3 is 18 amino acids long. The CDR3 DNA reads TGTGCCAGCAGTTTAGATGGTAGACTAGCGGGAGAGGGAGAGACCCAGTACTTC. Amino acids: CASSLDGRLAGEGETQYF.

The rearrangement links TRBV4-1 to TRBJ2-1; 11 bases fit TRBD2. The CDR3 extends over 16 amino acids. CDR1 and CDR2 from the germline V gene are MGHRA and YSYEKL. V was clipped by 2 bases and J by 8 bases; unmatched bases: 8. The chain's CDR3 is CASSQPTSGSWDEQFF. CDR3 nucleotides: TGCGCCAGCAGCCAACCTACTAGCGGGAGTTGGGATGAGCAGTTCTTC.

This clonotype was counted only a few times. The chain carries TRBV27 and TRBJ1-5; D perhaps matches TRBD1 (5 bases). Per germline, CDR1 MNHEY and CDR2 SMNVEV (reference sequence). Trimming removed 6 bases from V and 7 bases from J, with 16 bases in between. The CDR3 covers 14 residues. CDR3 protein: CASSRDGRDQPQHF. For the CDR3, the DNA is TGTGCCAGCAGCCGGGACGGCCGGGACCAGCCCCAGCATTTT.

V and J are TRBV29-1 and TRBJ1-2; TRBD1 agrees at 7 bases. There are 14 residues in the CDR3. V trimming: 4 bases; J trimming: 4 bases; junction bases outside the gene matches: 9. Germline CDR1 reads SQVTM; CDR2 reads ANQGSEA. The chain's CDR3 is CSVAGQERGYGYTF. The DNA for the CDR3 is TGCAGCGTTGCCGGACAGGAACGGGGCTATGGCTACACCTTC. The entire variable domain, with the rest obtained from reference TRBV29-1 and TRBJ1-2, is as follows: SAVISQKPSRDICQRGTSLTIQCQVDSQVTMMFWYRQQPGQSLTLIATANQGSEATYESGFVIDKFPISRPNLTFSTLTVSNMSPEDSSIYLCSVAGQERGYGYTFGSGTRLTVV.

This clonotype showed up many times. The chain recombines TRBV4-1 with TRBJ2-1; 8 bases are shared with TRBD1. Per germline, CDR1 MGHRA and CDR2 YSYEKL. V dropped 5 bases and J dropped 0; count of bases not matched to a gene: 12. This CDR3 has 18 amino acids. The CDR3 loop reads CASSSWKRQGSSYNEQFF. CDR3 DNA: TGCGCCAGCAGCTCCTGGAAAAGACAGGGGAGCTCCTACAATGAGCAGTTCTTC.

Notes on this clonotype: A junction end diverges from the germline sequence, so it may reflect a read error. The chain recombines TRBV28 with TRBJ1-1, with D possibly being TRBD1 (5 bases). CDR3 length: 14 amino acids. CDR1 and CDR2 from the germline V gene are MDHEN and SYDVKM. The CDR3 DNA reads TGTGCCAGCAGTTTAGGGACCCTGAACACTGAAGCTGTCTTT. Amino acids: CASSLGTLNTEAVF. The full variable domain, with the rest looked up from reference TRBV28 and TRBJ1-1, is DVKVTQSSRYLVKRTGEKVFLECVQDMDHENMFWYRQDPGLGLRLIYFSYDVKMKEKGDIPEGYSVSREKKERFSLILESASTNQTSMYLCASSLGTLNTEAVFGQGTRLTVV.

V gene TRBV6-6 combines with J gene TRBJ1-1; no clear D. Germline V gene lookup returns CDR1 MNHNY and CDR2 SVGAGI (reference sequence). V was shortened by 7 bases and J by 6 bases, with 12 bases between the two germline ends. This CDR3 region has 12 residues. The CDR3 coding sequence is TGTGCCAGCATTATCCCAGGCGCTGAAGCTTTCTTT. This codes for CASIIPGAEAFF.

This clonotype was seen ten or more times. The chain carries TRBV28 and TRBJ2-5; D call uncertain. The DNA matches TRBJ2-1 better at its end, which makes the J call doubtful. The V gene's germline CDR1 is MDHEN and CDR2 SYDVKM. This CDR3 spans 12 amino acids. The CDR3 sequence: CASSLGVGEQFF. CDR3 DNA: TGTGCCAGCAGTTTAGGGGTCGGTGAGCAGTTCTTC.

This clonotype was seen more than once but under ten times. The V call is TRBV6-1, the J call TRBJ2-1; 7 bases map to TRBD2. After removal of 6 bases from V and 5 bases from J, the junction contained 13 bases not matched to a gene. Looked up from germline, CDR1 is MNHNS and CDR2 is SASEGT. The CDR3 is 16 amino acids. CDR3 nucleotides: TGTGCCAGCAGGACTGACCCGGGAGGAATAAACAATGAGCAGTTCTTC. It yields the protein CASRTDPGGINNEQFF.

This clonotype was found a few times. The rearrangement links TRBV25-1 to TRBJ2-4; D not certain. The CDR3 contains 14 residues. Germline assignment: CDR1 MGHDK and CDR2 SYGVNS. Trimming took off 2 bases at V and 1 base at J, with 6 bases between the two ends. CDR3 sequence (DNA): TGTGCCAGCAGTGAAAATAAGGCCAAAAACATTCAGTACTTC. This codes for CASSENKAKNIQYF.